The source of this TCR beta chain is a study of breast tumors, draining lymph nodes, adjacent tissues. The study's findings and limits: Compared with lymph nodes, tumors were less diverse; compared with nontumor tissue, more.

Via MiXCR, TCRdb re-called the multiplex PCR reads, giving one row per CDR3 protein. The top ten clones hold approximately 1.4% of a sample with 200,000 to 250,000 distinct CDR3 sequences, about 34% of them seen once. This clonotype came up many times. No antigen is known for it. Axillary draining lymph nodes of breast cancer patients supplied the node samples. V lost 2 bases, J lost 4 bases, and 8 bases lay in between. Germline CDR1 reads SGHNT; CDR2 reads YENEEA. This CDR3 has 14 amino acids. Sequencing input: axillary lymph node tissue. This chain uses TRBV11-3 with TRBJ1-4; D perhaps matches TRBD1 (5 bases). This receptor was obtained from a female donor with breast cancer. Some clones in this sample may be carry-over from other donors' samples. CDR3 sequence (DNA): TGTGCCAGCAGCTTACGGGGGATTAATGAAAAACTGTTTTTT. Encoded protein: CASSLRGINEKLFF.